This T cell receptor beta chain was recovered during a study of HIV-infected patients and healthy controls. General study points: Mean usage of eight alpha and eight beta V genes differed significantly in HIV-infected patients versus controls. HIV-associated CDR3 frequencies dropped significantly during therapy; CMV-associated ones, mostly rising, changed nonsignificantly.

The repertoire came from unfractionated whole blood and reflected all unsorted peripheral T cells. Alpha and beta constant-region primers primed reverse transcription of 500 to 550 ng RNA. Separate chain-specific third strand synthesis with multiplexing indices produced the alpha and beta libraries. TCRdb independently ran MiXCR on the 5' RACE reads; one entry per CDR3 protein. Of roughly 6,500 distinct CDR3 sequences in the sample, roughly 9.7% were seen once. This clonotype was detected ten times or more. The target antigen is unknown. Source: blood, taken before antiretroviral therapy. This sequence was found in an adult with HIV infection.

This CDR3 is CASSEQFGEPQHF. CDR3 coding DNA: TGTGCCAGCAGTGAACAGTTCGGGGAGCCCCAGCATTTT. The chain uses TRBV2 and TRBJ1-5; D not resolved. CDR1 is SNHLY and CDR2 is FYNNEI in the germline V gene. Between the trimmed V and J ends, which lost 2 bases and 8 bases, there was a span of 10 bases. The CDR3 loop spans 13 amino acids.